The rows below give T cell receptor beta chains drawn from one sample of a study of cytomegalovirus exposure and HLA in healthy donors. Profiled with immunoSEQ multiplex PCR; TCRdb holds only in-frame clones, not every one. The sample has about 120,000 clones, roughly four fifths seen once. The sequenced sample was PBMCs. These receptors were taken from a male donor in good health and CMV-seropositive. The CDR3 runs from the conserved cysteine through the conserved F or W. The D gene is left open where the match is weak. Some rows mark clone size as missing; the rest say once, few, many or name a class of expanded clone.

. TRBJ2-7 . TRBV11-2 CASSLGGGPRYEQYF TGTGCCAGCAGCTTAGGAGGCGGTCCCCGGTACGAGCAGTACTTC
. TRBJ2-7 TRBD2 TRBV11-2 CASPFGRGGAEQYF TGTGCCAGCCCCTTCGGGAGGGGGGGGGCCGAGCAGTACTTC
. TRBJ2-7 TRBD2 TRBV9 CASSVSGTSLYEQYF TGTGCCAGCAGCGTTTCCGGGACTAGCTTATACGAGCAGTACTTC
. TRBJ2-1 . TRBV5-1 CASSLGQYSHNEQFF TGCGCCAGCAGCTTGGGACAATATTCCCACAATGAGCAGTTCTTC
. TRBJ1-3 . TRBV25-1 CASSEWGGNTIYF TGTGCCAGCAGTGAATGGGGGGGGAACACCATATATTTT
. TRBJ2-7 . TRBV29-1 CSVEPGGGYEQYF TGCAGCGTTGAGCCCGGAGGTGGCTACGAGCAGTACTTC
. TRBJ2-5 . TRBV2 CASSNPRETQYF TGTGCCAGCAGTAACCCTAGAGAGACCCAGTACTTC
. TRBJ2-7 . TRBV28 CASTLLGAYEQYF TGTGCCAGCACCCTCCTCGGGGCCTACGAGCAGTACTTC
. TRBJ2-7 . TRBV5-6 CASSFAGNEQYF TGTGCCAGCAGCTTCGCGGGGAACGAGCAGTACTTC
few TRBJ1-3 . TRBV28 CASSLWANSGNTIYF TGTGCCAGCAGTTTATGGGCCAACTCTGGAAACACCATATATTTT
. TRBJ2-5 TRBD2 TRBV13 CASSALGTSGYKQETQYF TGTGCCAGCAGCGCTTTAGGGACTAGCGGGTACAAACAAGAGACCCAGTACTTC
. TRBJ2-7 TRBD2 TRBV19 CASGLAGDSPYEQYF TGTGCCAGTGGGCTAGCGGGGGATTCCCCCTACGAGCAGTACTTC
. TRBJ2-3 . TRBV9 CASSEAASSGDTQYF TGTGCCAGCAGCGAGGCGGCCTCATCGGGGGATACGCAGTATTTT
. TRBJ1-5 TRBD1 TRBV28 CASSRPGGGQPQHF TGTGCCAGCAGTCGCCCAGGGGGCGGTCAGCCCCAGCATTTT
. TRBJ1-5 . TRBV29-1 CSVELPDQPQHF TGCAGCGTTGAACTCCCCGATCAGCCCCAGCATTTT
. TRBJ2-7 . TRBV5-1 CASSLSRVAYEQYF TGCGCCAGCAGCTTGAGCAGGGTAGCCTACGAGCAGTACTTC
. TRBJ2-5 . TRBV23-1 CASSQQTAQETQYF TGCGCCAGCAGTCAACAGACAGCTCAAGAGACCCAGTACTTC
. TRBJ2-1 . TRBV5-1 CASSLADYNEQFF TGCGCCAGCAGCTTAGCGGACTACAATGAGCAGTTCTTC
. TRBJ2-7 . TRBV9 CASSATGIEQYEQYF TGTGCCAGCAGCGCGACCGGGATCGAACAATACGAGCAGTACTTC
. TRBJ2-4 . TRBV28 CTSSLRGGRAKNIQYF TGTACCAGCAGTTTAAGGGGGGGGAGGGCCAAAAACATTCAGTACTTC
. TRBJ1-5 . TRBV30 CAWSVAQGSFQHF TGTGCCTGGAGTGTGGCTCAGGGGTCATTCCAGCATTTT
. TRBJ1-4 . TRBV28 CASRVGGDPTNEKLFF TGTGCCAGCAGAGTAGGGGGAGATCCAACTAATGAAAAACTGTTTTTT
. TRBJ2-1 . TRBV30 CAWVVGGNEQFF TGTGCCTGGGTGGTGGGGGGCAATGAGCAGTTCTTC
. TRBJ2-5 TRBD2 TRBV10-3 CAIRGSGPQETQYF TGTGCCATCAGGGGTAGCGGGCCTCAAGAGACCCAGTACTTC
. TRBJ1-2 TRBD1 TRBV19 CASSIPSGTGVNYGYTF TGTGCCAGTAGTATACCGTCTGGGACAGGGGTTAACTATGGCTACACCTTC
. TRBJ1-1 . TRBV7-2 CASSFTGLAFF TGTGCCAGCAGCTTCACAGGGTTAGCTTTCTTT
. TRBJ1-5 TRBD1 TRBV19 CASSIGTGLNQPQHF TGTGCCAGTAGTATAGGGACAGGGCTAAATCAGCCCCAGCATTTT